The text below deals with one T cell receptor beta chain. This clonotype appeared many times. The antigen it binds to is not known. Base qualities are not provided; no much larger clone lies one nucleotide away. Moderately to severely active disease, a Clinical Activity Score of at least 3, a NOSPECS grade of at least 4, and a duration under 3 months were present in ophthalmopathy patients. Any patient with an uncontrolled infection, another autoimmune disease, pregnancy or lactation was excluded. Diagnoses were based on clinical symptoms, serum thyroxine and TRAb, thyroid ultrasound and orbital computed tomography. PBMCs were separated from 10 ml of fresh peripheral blood using Ficoll-Paque density gradient centrifugation. Total RNA was extracted with Trizol reagent, and quality was checked on an Agilent 2100 Bioanalyzer. V gives up 0 bases and J gives up 2 bases, and the segment between their germline ends measures 14 bases. CDR1 and CDR2 are drawn from the germline V gene (reference sequence): DFQATT, SNEGSKA. Reading from cysteine to phenylalanine, the CDR3 counts 15 amino acids. This entry keeps only the CDR3 DNA: 45 bases, framed from base 1.

TCR beta CDR3 regions were amplified from RNA transcripts. For the first round of RT-PCR on the TCR CDR3, the HTBI primer set was used together with the Qiagen OneStep RT-PCR kit. Libraries were constructed in a second round of multiplex PCR, after which size selection and purification were performed. The libraries were sequenced on an Illumina HiSeq2000 using paired-end 100 bp reads. The authors processed their data as follows. Raw data were processed with SOAPnuke, discarding reads with adapters, uncalled bases, mean Phred below 15, or no exact constant-primer or identifier match. COPE v1.2.5 was used to merge high-quality paired reads, and clonotypes were defined as unique nucleotide sequences. MiTCR v1.1 was used to align clonotypes to the IMGT TRBV, TRBD and TRBJ reference segments. The analysis included only V-J combinations with a frequency above 0.0001, which together covered roughly 99% of the repertoires. A TCS score was defined as the ratio of F50 (clonal expansion) to E x V (chaos), with BLOSUM62-based TCRdist applied between CDR3 peptides within each V-J. Welch's t-statistics and random forest reduced some 510 V-J features to 13, which were used in a naive Bayes classifier (R e1071). TCRdb's own reprocessing of the public reads used fastp at Q25 and MiXCR and kept productive beta chains. Under each unique CDR3 protein, matching rows form one entry showing the most common genes and DNA. TCRdb's processing, not the authors', yielded these V and J calls. Counted in this sample were roughly 500,000 distinct CDR3 sequences; around 22% of them appeared once. The top ten clones comprise over 9% of the sample.

This entry belongs to a study of T cells in Graves' hyperthyroidism and ophthalmopathy (dated by TCRdb to between 2018 and 2020). At the level of the whole study: Peripheral blood was collected at initial diagnosis, before any treatment. The roughly 100 discovery patients were randomly split 7:3 into training and test sets. The paper describes TCR Vbeta CDR3 sequencing of some 130 peripheral blood samples, made up of approximately 40 ophthalmopathy patients, more than 70 hyperthyroidism patients and approximately 17 progressor patients. To identify TCR V-J signatures that set the groups apart, the researchers used a discovery cohort of 90 to 100 patients, made up of fewer than 50 with Graves' ophthalmopathy and about 60 with stable Graves' hyperthyroidism. The study also compared thyroid tissue and blood T-cell repertoires from about 6 Graves' hyperthyroidism patients. Following sampling, methimazole starting at 30 mg daily was given to hyperthyroidism patients, and high-dose intravenous methylprednisolone was given to ophthalmopathy patients. Whether ophthalmopathy could be predicted prospectively was tested in an independent validation cohort made up of under 20 hyperthyroidism patients plus 17 patients who later progressed to ophthalmopathy. Study-wide findings and limitations: In validation, the model predicted progression to ophthalmopathy with approximately 71% sensitivity and over 72% specificity, a median of 6.5 months before onset. Sample size was not statistically predetermined, and blinding of investigators to group allocation was not performed. Most expanded thyroid clonotypes (frequency above 0.001) were also detected in blood, suggesting blood repertoires may reflect thyroid immune responses. A 13 V-J signature model separated ophthalmopathy from stable hyperthyroidism, with around 88% sensitivity and approximately 81% specificity in cross-validation and 80%/75% in testing.

The sequence was collected from a woman aged 25-40 years with Graves' ophthalmopathy. The chain uses TRBV20-1 and TRBJ2-7; a tentative D call is TRBD2 (6 bases match). The specimen was blood. This receptor carries the CDR3 CSARDPQGGTYEQYF. The DNA sequence is TGCAGTGCTAGAGATCCCCAGGGAGGAACCTACGAGCAGTACTTC.